The 32 T cell receptor beta chains below come from one sample, sequenced in a study of T cell changes during pregnancy in multiple sclerosis. Clones were read by immunoSEQ multiplex PCR, and TCRdb kept only the in-frame ones, dropping some. The profile covers 35,000 to 45,000 clones, with around 90% appearing a single time and 4.5% to 5.5% taken by the ten largest. Sequences were derived from peripheral blood, sampled in the second trimester of pregnancy. These receptors all stem from a female donor in good health, enrolled as a control in a pregnancy study.

This rearrangement joins TRBV7-2 to TRBJ2-7; TRBD2 matches at 9 bases. This CDR3 comprises 13 residues. In germline, CDR1 is SGHTA, CDR2 FQGNSA. Trimming took 8 bases from V and 7 from J; bases not matched to a gene: 9. The CDR3: CASGSGTSREQYF. The CDR3 coding sequence is TGTGCCAGCGGATCCGGGACTAGCAGAGAGCAGTACTTC.

This clone showed up just once. The CDR3 DNA reads TGCAGCGAGAACAGGGGAGAGGAGACCCAGTACTTC. It codes for CSENRGEETQYF. The chain has TRBV29-1 and TRBJ2-5; TRBD1 matches at 7 bases. The CDR3 spans 12 residues. The germline gives CDR1 SQVTM, CDR2 ANQGSEA. J lost 5 bases, V lost 7 bases, and 7 bases had no gene match.

V gene TRBV6-5 combines with J gene TRBJ1-2, with D unclear. The germline V gene encodes CDR1 MNHEY and CDR2 SVGAGI. This CDR3 is 13 amino acids long. V was clipped by 6 bases and J by 4 bases, with 12 bases between them. Here the CDR3 reads CASRPTSPYGYTF. The DNA for the CDR3 is TGTGCCAGCAGACCTACGAGTCCCTATGGCTACACCTTC.

The chain has TRBV5-1 and TRBJ1-1, with a weak D call TRBD1 (6 bases). Germline V gives CDR1 SGHRS, CDR2 YFSETQ. The CDR3 runs to 14 residues. V lost 4 bases, J lost 3 bases, and 13 bases lay in between. For the CDR3, the DNA is TGCGCCAGCAGCAACAGGGTGGGCGACACTGAAGCTTTCTTT. Its translation: CASSNRVGDTEAFF.

This rearrangement joins TRBV27 to TRBJ2-7, with 11 bases lining up with TRBD2. Trimming cost V 6 bases and J 6 bases; bases outside gene matches: 4. CDR3 size: 13 residues. Germline V gene lookup returns CDR1 MNHEY and CDR2 SMNVEV (reference sequence). The CDR3 DNA follows: TGTGCCAGCAGGACTAGCGGGATTCGCGAGCAGTACTTC. Its translation: CASRTSGIREQYF.

The chain links TRBV12-5 to TRBJ2-7, with 12 bases matching TRBD2. The germline V gene has CDR1 LGHNT and CDR2 FRNRAP. This CDR3 region has 13 residues. After removal of 7 bases from V and 6 bases from J, the junction contained 4 bases not matched to a gene. CDR3 coding DNA: TGTGCTAGTGCTAGCGGGGGGGCGGGCGAGCAGTACTTC. Its translation is CASASGGAGEQYF.

The chain combines TRBV2 with TRBJ2-2, with unresolved D. The germline CDR1 and CDR2 sequences are SNHLY and FYNNEI. The CDR3 runs 12 residues. Trimming shortened V by 7 bases and J by 9 bases, and 12 bases separated the two germline ends. The CDR3 is CASTDEQRELFF. The CDR3 DNA reads as TGTGCCAGCACCGACGAACAGAGGGAGCTGTTTTTT.

The V and J genes are TRBV30 and TRBJ2-1; 12 bases match TRBD2. J gave up 9 bases and V 2 bases, and 8 bases lay outside the gene matches. CDR3 length equals 15 residues. Looked up from germline, CDR1 is GTSNPN and CDR2 is SVGIG (reference sequence). This CDR3 is CAWSTTSGRRGEQFF. CDR3 nucleotide sequence: TGTGCCTGGAGTACAACTAGCGGGAGGAGGGGTGAGCAGTTCTTC.

The gene calls are TRBV4-1 and TRBJ2-7; TRBD1 agrees at 9 bases. The V gene end was trimmed by 3 bases and the J gene end by 3 bases; junction bases not matched to a gene: 3. The germline V gene has CDR1 MGHRA and CDR2 YSYEKL. This CDR3 has 14 residues. In nucleotides, the CDR3 is TGCGCCAGCAGCCAGGGACAGGGTCTCTACGAGCAGTACTTC. Amino acids: CASSQGQGLYEQYF.

The rearrangement uses TRBV10-3 and TRBJ2-5; tentative D call: TRBD2 (7 bases). Trimming removed 5 bases from V and 5 bases from J, with 18 bases in between. The CDR3 is 15 amino acids. Germline CDR1 and CDR2: ENHRY and SYGVKD. CDR3 in amino acids: CAISSGGNPGETQYF. CDR3 bases: TGTGCCATCAGTTCGGGGGGCAATCCCGGGGAGACCCAGTACTTC.

V usage is TRBV18 and J usage is TRBJ1-2, with 8 bases fitting TRBD1. Germline CDR1 is KGHSH and CDR2 is LQKENI. This CDR3 contains 16 residues. Trimming at V came to 0 bases and at J to 7 bases, leaving 10 bases not matched to a gene. This CDR3 is CASSPPISGGGSGYTF. CDR3 DNA sequence: TGTGCCAGCTCACCACCGATTTCAGGGGGCGGCAGTGGCTACACCTTC. Complete variable domain (other parts from reference TRBV18 and TRBJ1-2): NAGVMQNPRHLVRRRGQEARLRCSPMKGHSHVYWYRQLPEEGLKFMVYLQKENIIDESGMPKERFSAEFPKEGPSILRIQQVVRGDSAAYFCASSPPISGGGSGYTFGSGTRLTVV.

This sequence joins TRBV7-6 and TRBJ2-2; D ambiguous. CDR1 and CDR2 (germline): SGHVS, FNYEAQ. V was trimmed by 5 bases and J by 5 bases, leaving 6 bases between them. The CDR3 sequence is 12 residues long. The CDR3 region is CASSALTGELFF. The DNA of the CDR3 is TGTGCCAGCAGCGCGCTGACCGGGGAGCTGTTTTTT.

The chain joins TRBV9 to TRBJ2-3, with D possibly TRBD1 on 5 matching bases. Trimming took 6 bases from V and 1 from J, leaving 9 bases between them. CDR1 SGDLS and CDR2 YYNGEE come from the germline V gene. CDR3 length: 13 amino acids. The CDR3 region is CASNSQGTDTQYF. The DNA for the CDR3 is TGTGCCAGCAACTCACAGGGCACAGATACGCAGTATTTT.

This rearrangement joins TRBV19 to TRBJ1-1; D is ambiguous. CDR3 length equals 15 residues. CDR1 and CDR2 (germline): LNHDA, SQIVND (reference sequence). The V end lost 7 bases, the J end lost 2 bases, and 17 bases lay between the germline ends. Here the CDR3 DNA reads TGTGCCAGTAACCCGCGGGGTCCTACTAACACTGAAGCTTTCTTT. Its translation: CASNPRGPTNTEAFF.

The chain uses TRBV27 and TRBJ2-2; D may be TRBD2 (5 bases). The V end lost 6 bases, the J end lost 1 base, and 9 bases lay between the germline ends. The germline gives CDR1 MNHEY, CDR2 SMNVEV (reference sequence). CDR3 length equals 14 residues. CDR3 in DNA: TGTGCCAGCAGACCCGGGAAGAACACCGGGGAGCTGTTTTTT. It encodes CASRPGKNTGELFF.

J is TRBJ2-5 and V is TRBV7-2; possibly TRBD1 for D (6 bases). The CDR3 sequence is 14 residues long. The V end was cut by 1 base, the J end by 6 bases, with 12 bases between. Germline CDR1 reads SGHTA; CDR2 reads FQGNSA. The CDR3 sequence: CASSLGGTGQTQYF. CDR3 coding DNA: TGTGCCAGCAGCTTAGGGGGTACAGGGCAGACCCAGTACTTC.

The J gene is TRBJ1-3, the V gene TRBV30; TRBD1 is a possible D gene (6 bases). This CDR3 has 16 amino acids. The germline V gene encodes CDR1 GTSNPN and CDR2 SVGIG (reference sequence). The V and J ends lost 0 bases and 1 base respectively, with 13 bases between them. For the CDR3, the DNA is TGTGCCTGGAGTGTACCAGGGGAAAGGTCTGGAAACACCATATATTTT. Its translation is CAWSVPGERSGNTIYF.

The J gene is TRBJ1-5, the V gene TRBV30; weak D call: TRBD1 (5 bases). Germline V gene lookup returns CDR1 GTSNPN and CDR2 SVGIG (reference sequence). Trimming left V 1 base short and J 4 bases short, with 11 bases between. The CDR3 runs 14 residues. CDR3: CAWSAGIGNQPQHF. The CDR3 region has the DNA TGTGCCTGGAGTGCAGGGATTGGAAATCAGCCCCAGCATTTT.

The V call is TRBV19, the J call TRBJ2-7; 11 positions match TRBD2. Germline assignment: CDR1 LNHDA and CDR2 SQIVND (reference sequence). Trimming took 0 bases from V and 5 from J; bases not matched to a gene: 6. There are 16 residues in the CDR3. CDR3 region: CASSIDHGTSGNEQYF. As DNA, the CDR3 is TGTGCCAGTAGTATAGATCACGGGACTAGCGGTAACGAGCAGTACTTC.

V is TRBV7-2 and J is TRBJ2-1, with TRBD2 matching 9 bases. V shed 3 bases, J shed 7 bases, and the junction held 10 bases outside the gene matches. The CDR3 has 16 residues. CDR1 and CDR2 from the germline V gene are SGHTA and FQGNSA. The CDR3 region is CASSFASASGENEQFF. The CDR3, as DNA: TGTGCCAGCAGCTTCGCGTCCGCTAGCGGGGAGAATGAGCAGTTCTTC.

In the case of this clone: This specimen includes other DNA sequences encoding the same CDR3. The rearrangement links TRBV30 to TRBJ2-1; 10 bases fit TRBD2. V gave up 0 bases and J gave up 2 bases; unmatched junction bases: 1. CDR3 length: 15 residues. Germline CDR1 reads GTSNPN; CDR2 reads SVGIG (reference sequence). The CDR3 protein is CAWSVLAGPYNEQFF. CDR3 in DNA: TGTGCCTGGAGTGTACTAGCGGGGCCCTACAATGAGCAGTTCTTC. The complete variable domain, with remaining parts taken from reference TRBV30 and TRBJ2-1, reads SQTIHQWPATLVQPVGSPLSLECTVEGTSNPNLYWYRQAAGRGLQLLFYSVGIGQISSEVPQNLSASRPQDRQFILSSKKLLLSDSGFYLCAWSVLAGPYNEQFFGPGTRLTVL.

CDR3 DNA: TGTGCCAGTAGGAAACCGAGACAGGGGGCTGGCTATGGCTACACCTTC. It translates to CASRKPRQGAGYGYTF. V is TRBV19 and J is TRBJ1-2; 10 nucleotides agree with TRBD1. The CDR3 loop spans 16 amino acids. V was pared by 6 bases and J by 4 bases, with 11 bases of the junction left unmatched. Germline V CDR1 and CDR2: LNHDA, SQIVND (reference sequence). The whole variable domain, remainder taken from reference TRBV19 and TRBJ1-2, is DGGITQSPKYLFRKEGQNVTLSCEQNLNHDAMYWYRQDPGQGLRLIYYSQIVNDFQKGDIAEGYSVSREKKESFPLTVTSAQKNPTAFYLCASRKPRQGAGYGYTFGSGTRLTVV.

The gene calls are TRBV27 and TRBJ1-2, with 8 nucleotides matching TRBD1. CDR3 length: 16 residues. The germline V gene has CDR1 MNHEY and CDR2 SMNVEV (reference sequence). Trimming took 8 bases from V and 0 from J; bases not matched to a gene: 11. The CDR3 here is CASALRQGLANYGYTF. CDR3 nucleotide sequence: TGTGCCAGCGCGCTCAGACAGGGGTTAGCTAACTATGGCTACACCTTC.

The chain couples TRBV5-1 to TRBJ2-5, with 9 bases lining up with TRBD1. Germline CDR1 SGHRS, CDR2 YFSETQ. V dropped 3 bases and J dropped 3; count of bases not matched to a gene: 3. The CDR3 runs to 14 residues. DNA of the CDR3: TGCGCCAGCAGCTGGGGACAGGGCAAAGAGACCCAGTACTTC. Its translation: CASSWGQGKETQYF.

Only a few counts were recorded for this clone. The DNA of the CDR3 is TGTGCCTGGAGGAAACGAGACTCCTCTTATGGCTACACCTTC. This sequence encodes CAWRKRDSSYGYTF. The chain employs TRBV30 and TRBJ1-2; D is unclear. Trimming took off 3 bases at V and 5 bases at J, with 16 bases between the two ends. Germline CDR1 GTSNPN, CDR2 SVGIG (reference sequence). The CDR3 consists of 14 residues.

V is TRBV19 and J is TRBJ1-2, with D possibly matching TRBD1 (6 bases). Looked up from germline, CDR1 is LNHDA and CDR2 is SQIVND (reference sequence). V was clipped by 6 bases and J by 6 bases, with 11 bases between them. CDR3 size: 12 residues. CDR3 DNA: TGTGCCAGTAGCACAGGGAGGGATGGCTACACCTTC. Translated: CASSTGRDGYTF.

The sample holds one count of this clone. This chain connects TRBV6-1 to TRBJ1-1, with 9 nucleotides matching TRBD1. Looked up from germline, CDR1 is MNHNS and CDR2 is SASEGT. V was clipped by 2 bases and J by 7 bases; unmatched bases: 8. The CDR3 is made up of 15 amino acids. CDR3 sequence reads: CASSESWTGEFEAFF. In DNA, the CDR3 is TGTGCCAGCAGTGAATCGTGGACAGGGGAGTTTGAAGCTTTCTTT.

This clone was counted only a few times. The chain links TRBV6-6 to TRBJ1-3; 7 nucleotides match TRBD1. The CDR3 runs to 16 residues. With 0 bases clipped from V and 0 bases from J, the junction kept 2 bases outside the gene matches. The germline V gene has CDR1 MNHNY and CDR2 SVGAGI (reference sequence). The CDR3 spells CASSYSTGSSGNTIYF. Written as DNA, the CDR3 is TGTGCCAGCAGTTACTCGACAGGGAGCTCTGGAAACACCATATATTTT.

DNA of the CDR3: TGTGCCAGTACACCGATTAGCGGTTCCTACGAGCAGTACTTC. Translated: CASTPISGSYEQYF. This chain joins TRBV6-1 and TRBJ2-7; a possible D gene is TRBD2 (6 bases). The V gene lost 9 bases and the J gene lost 1 base, with 16 bases spanning the gap. The germline V gene encodes CDR1 MNHNS and CDR2 SASEGT. The CDR3 has 14 residues.

The V and J genes are TRBV7-6 and TRBJ1-1; no clear D. The CDR3 contains 15 residues. Germline V gives CDR1 SGHVS, CDR2 FNYEAQ. Trimming cost V 0 bases and J 4 bases, with 12 bases left between them. The CDR3 protein is CASSLAWEGSTEAFF. The DNA of the CDR3 is TGTGCCAGCAGCTTAGCGTGGGAGGGATCCACTGAAGCTTTCTTT. Full variable domain (outside the CDR3, taken from reference TRBV7-6 and TRBJ1-1): GAGVSQSPRYKVTKRGQDVALRCDPISGHVSLYWYRQALGQGPEFLTYFNYEAQQDKSGLPNDRFSAERPEGSISTLTIQRTEQRDSAMYRCASSLAWEGSTEAFFGQGTRLTVV.

The CDR3 here is CASSLGTPNTEAFF. In DNA form, the CDR3 reads TGTGCCAGCAGTTTGGGGACACCGAACACTGAAGCTTTCTTT. The rearrangement joins TRBV27 to TRBJ1-1; a possible D gene is TRBD1 (6 bases). The CDR3 is 14 amino acids. Trimming removed 3 bases at V and 1 base at J, with 9 bases between. In germline, CDR1 is MNHEY, CDR2 SMNVEV (reference sequence).

The chain joins TRBV25-1 to TRBJ2-5; D possibly corresponds to TRBD2 (6 bases). The V end lost 3 bases, the J end lost 7 bases, and 15 bases lay between the germline ends. The CDR3 length is 14 residues. Per germline, CDR1 MGHDK and CDR2 SYGVNS. CDR3 loop: CASSEFTSRGTQYF. DNA for the CDR3: TGTGCCAGCAGTGAGTTTACTAGCCGTGGGACCCAGTACTTC.